Described below is a single TCR beta chain sequence and its context. The antigen is not known. Data came from immunoSEQ multiplex PCR; TCRdb stores just in-frame clones and leaves some out. The data contain fewer than 70,000 clones, around four fifths of them singletons. Germline CDR1 reads MNHNY; CDR2 reads SVGAGI (reference sequence). The V gene lost 7 bases and the J gene lost 0 bases, with 7 bases spanning the gap. This CDR3 has 13 amino acids. The entry originates in a study of OX40 agonist ivuxolimab in advanced cancers. Study overall: Age averaged 60 years (range about 20 to 80), and 82.7% were male. Study-wide results and limits: In general, CD8+ T cells held more expanded clones than CD4+ did, on average.

The chain uses TRBV6-6 and TRBJ2-1, with D unresolved. This sequence was found in an adult with an advanced solid tumor such as melanoma, head and neck, liver or kidney cancer. This material consisted of CD4+ or CD8+ T cells sorted from blood, taken in a trial of the OX40 agonist ivuxolimab. The CDR3 spells CASNSDSYNEQFF. CDR3 bases: TGTGCCAGCAATTCTGACTCCTACAATGAGCAGTTCTTC.